The entry that follows covers one T cell receptor beta chain sequence. Its binding antigen is unknown. No much larger clone is present one base from it, and per-base qualities are unavailable. V ends up 4 bases short and J 7 bases short, with an unmatched junction base count of 3. From the cysteine through the phenylalanine, the CDR3 covers 13 amino acids. Only the CDR3 region is kept as DNA, spanning 39 bases read in frame from base 1. Looking up the germline V gene yields CDR1 SQVTM and CDR2 ANQGSEA. The TCR beta CDR3 regions were amplified from the RNA transcripts. The first round of RT-PCR for the TCR CDR3 was performed with the HTBI primer set and the Qiagen OneStep RT-PCR kit. Libraries were constructed in a second round of multiplex PCR, after which size selection and purification were carried out. Sequencing of the libraries was done on an Illumina HiSeq2000 using paired-end 100 bp reads. Per the authors' processing: SOAPnuke was used to process the raw data, removing reads that contained adapters or uncalled bases, had a mean Phred below 15, or lacked an exact match to the constant primer or identifier. COPE v1.2.5 was used to merge the high-quality paired reads, and each unique nucleotide sequence was defined as a clonotype. Clonotypes were aligned to IMGT TRBV, TRBD and TRBJ reference segments using MiTCR v1.1. The analysis was restricted to V-J combinations with a frequency above 0.0001, which together covered approximately 99% of the repertoires. The TCS score was defined as the ratio of F50 (clonal expansion) to E x V (chaos), calculated using BLOSUM62-based TCRdist between CDR3 peptides within each V-J. Welch's t-statistics and random forest reduced roughly 530 V-J features to about 12, which were used in a naive Bayes classifier (R e1071). The Morisita-Horn index was used to measure how similar the thyroid and blood repertoires were. TCRdb reanalyzed the raw reads on its own, using fastp at Q25 for trimming and MiXCR for clone calling, and kept in-frame beta chains. Entries are consolidated by CDR3 protein sequence, retaining the most common genes and DNA. The V and J calls reflect TCRdb's pipeline rather than the authors' work. The sample includes over 700,000 distinct CDR3 sequences, with 35% to 40% observed a single time. The top ten clonotypes cover roughly 8.3% of the sample.

A patient counted as having stable Graves' hyperthyroidism if no progression to ophthalmopathy occurred over 18 months of follow-up. Hyperthyroidism patients were aged 18 to 65 years and newly diagnosed, with disease duration of less than 2 months. Patients with uncontrolled infections, other autoimmune diseases, pregnancy or lactation were excluded. Diagnoses were based on clinical symptoms, serum thyroxine and TRAb, thyroid ultrasound and orbital computed tomography. PBMCs were separated from under 11 ml of fresh peripheral blood using Ficoll-Paque density gradient centrifugation. Total RNA was extracted with Trizol reagent, and quality was checked on an Agilent 2100 Bioanalyzer. This entry comes from a study of T cells in Graves' hyperthyroidism and ophthalmopathy (dated by TCRdb to the late 2010s). Background for the entire study: Peripheral blood samples were taken at initial diagnosis, before any treatment was given. For training and testing, the 100 or so patients in the discovery cohort were randomly divided in a 7:3 ratio. Once sampling was done, hyperthyroidism patients were given methimazole at a starting dose of 30 mg daily, whereas ophthalmopathy patients were given high-dose intravenous methylprednisolone. In addition, the study compared T-cell repertoires in thyroid tissue and in blood from about 6 Graves' hyperthyroidism patients. Prospective prediction of ophthalmopathy was tested in an independent validation cohort consisting of under 20 hyperthyroidism patients and some 15 patients who later progressed to ophthalmopathy. According to the paper, TCR Vbeta CDR3 sequencing was carried out on 135 peripheral blood samples, which came from 40 to 45 ophthalmopathy, approximately 72 hyperthyroidism and approximately 17 progressor patients. TCR V-J signatures able to tell the groups apart were searched for in a discovery cohort of around 95 patients, of whom roughly 42 had Graves' ophthalmopathy and 55 to 60 had stable Graves' hyperthyroidism.

What the study reported, not specific to this receptor: In cross-validation, a model built on a 13 V-J signature told ophthalmopathy apart from stable hyperthyroidism with roughly 87% sensitivity and 81% to 82% specificity, and in testing the same model reached 80%/75%. In validation, the model predicted progression to ophthalmopathy a median of around 6.5 months before onset, with about 64% sensitivity and about 72% specificity. Most expanded thyroid clonotypes (frequency above 0.001) were also found in blood, which suggests that blood repertoires may mirror thyroid immune responses. Sample size was not statistically predetermined, and investigators were not blinded to group allocation.

The rearrangement joined TRBV29-1 to TRBJ1-5, with 11 bases aligning to TRBD1. The receptor comes from a man between 18 and 35 years old with Graves' hyperthyroidism. The sequencing sample was made of blood. This receptor has the CDR3 CSVGTGGAQPQHF. At the DNA level, the sequence is TGCAGCGTTGGGACAGGGGGCGCCCAGCCCCAGCATTTT.